The 26 T cell receptor beta chains in this list originate from one sample, sequenced in a study of T cell repertoires in cytomegalovirus infection. One entry per CDR3 protein results from TCRdb running MiXCR on the reads. This table has hundreds of thousands of distinct CDR3 sequences, roughly 17% appearing once. Sequenced material: PBMCs. The receptors originated from a human donor in good health (CMV status not recorded). Some clones in this sample may be carry-over from other donors' samples.

This clonotype was counted only a few times. V and J are TRBV10-3 and TRBJ1-2; a weak D match, TRBD1 (6 bases). The V gene's germline CDR1 is ENHRY and CDR2 SYGVKD. With 6 bases removed from V and 2 bases from J, the gap between germline ends came to 13 bases. The CDR3 has 14 amino acids. CDR3 sequence: CAISLQGTNYGYTF. As DNA, the CDR3 is TGTGCCATCAGCTTACAGGGTACCAACTATGGCTACACCTTC.

V usage is TRBV6-5 and J usage is TRBJ2-1; D may match TRBD1 or TRBD2 (6 bases each). Trimming shortened V by 6 bases and J by 9 bases, and 15 bases separated the two germline ends. The CDR3 is 13 amino acids. Germline V lookup: CDR1 MNHEY, CDR2 SVGAGI. For the CDR3, the DNA is TGTGCCAGCAGGTGGGGGGCCCCCGGTGAGCAGTTCTTC. It codes for CASRWGAPGEQFF.

Remarks on this clonotype: One base away lies a much larger clone, so this may be a sequencing read error. The chain joins TRBV7-2 to TRBJ1-2; 7 bases are shared with TRBD1. Germline lookup yields CDR1 SGHTA and CDR2 FQGNSA. The CDR3 is 15 amino acids. The CDR3 protein is CVSSPPGTAYYGYTF. For the CDR3, the DNA is TGTGTCAGCAGCCCCCCCGGGACAGCATACTATGGCTACACCTTC.

In this sample, this clonotype turned up a few times. The gene calls are TRBV27 and TRBJ1-2, with D possibly matching TRBD1 (6 bases). Germline loops: CDR1 MNHEY, CDR2 SMNVEV (reference sequence). The CDR3 extends over 13 amino acids. V was trimmed by 7 bases and J by 4 bases, leaving 13 bases between them. The CDR3 region has the DNA TGTGCCAGCAAAACCGGGACAACCTATGGCTACACCTTC. Its translation is CASKTGTTYGYTF.

This clonotype was seen many times. The rearrangement uses TRBV7-2 and TRBJ1-4, with D perhaps TRBD1 (5 bases). V shed 2 bases and J shed 0 bases, with 13 bases lying between them. The V gene's germline CDR1 is SGHTA and CDR2 FQGNSA. This CDR3 has 17 residues. In nucleotides, the CDR3 is TGTGCCAGCAGCTTACCTAAGCGGGACCCAACTAATGAAAAACTGTTTTTT. It encodes CASSLPKRDPTNEKLFF.

The chain recombines TRBV12-3 or TRBV12-4 with TRBJ2-5; TRBD1 aligns across 7 bases. V was pared by 5 bases and J by 3 bases, with 3 bases of the junction left unmatched. CDR3 size: 13 residues. CDR3 loop: CASSHGQEETQYF. CDR3 nucleotides: TGTGCCAGCAGTCATGGACAGGAAGAGACCCAGTACTTC.

V and J are TRBV18 and TRBJ2-1, with D perhaps matching TRBD2 (6 bases). Trimming took 1 base from V and 7 from J, leaving 11 bases between them. Per the germline V gene, CDR1 is KGHSH and CDR2 is LQKENI. This CDR3 comprises 14 residues. In DNA form, the CDR3 reads TGTGCCAGCTCACCACAGTCGGAGGGTAATGAGCAGTTCTTC. Translated, it gives CASSPQSEGNEQFF.

There are a few counts of this clonotype. The V call is TRBV5-6, the J call TRBJ1-2, with TRBD1 identical over 7 bases. The CDR3 consists of 17 residues. The germline V gene encodes CDR1 SGHDT and CDR2 YYEEEE. J lost 2 bases, V lost 5 bases, and 15 bases had no gene match. The CDR3 reads CASSYPGQSLKNYGYTF. The CDR3, as DNA: TGTGCCAGCAGTTATCCGGGACAGAGCCTCAAAAACTATGGCTACACCTTC.

The rearrangement uses TRBV6-1 and TRBJ2-5; perhaps TRBD2 as D (5 bases). The CDR3 runs to 16 residues. Germline V gene data show CDR1 as MNHNS and CDR2 as SASEGT. V was shortened by 6 bases and J by 1 base, with 18 bases between the two germline ends. The DNA for the CDR3 is TGTGCCAGCAGACCTCACCCGGGATCAACCCAAGAGACCCAGTACTTC. Its protein is CASRPHPGSTQETQYF.

This clonotype was found a few times. V gene TRBV2 combines with J gene TRBJ2-1; tentatively, D is TRBD1 (7 bases). CDR3 length: 16 residues. Germline V gives CDR1 SNHLY, CDR2 FYNNEI. Between the trimmed V and J ends, which lost 6 bases and 6 bases, there was a span of 21 bases. The CDR3 region is CASRGGRGHSANEQFF. The CDR3 nucleotides read TGTGCCAGCAGGGGGGGAAGGGGGCATTCGGCCAATGAGCAGTTCTTC.

The chain joins TRBV27 to TRBJ2-7, with D possibly being TRBD1 (7 bases). Trimming pared 4 bases from V and 0 bases from J, leaving 16 bases between. The germline gives CDR1 MNHEY, CDR2 SMNVEV (reference sequence). CDR3 length: 16 residues. The DNA of the CDR3 is TGTGCCAGCAGTTCCGCGGGGACAGCCCTCTCCTACGAGCAGTACTTC. Protein: CASSSAGTALSYEQYF.

The chain combines TRBV7-8 with TRBJ1-1, with 7 bases lining up with TRBD1. The CDR3 is 15 amino acids. Germline V gene sequence: CDR1 SGHVS, CDR2 FQNEAQ. Trimming took 6 bases from V and 2 from J; bases not matched to a gene: 9. CDR3 sequence: CASSQSGTANTEAFF. DNA of the CDR3: TGTGCCAGCAGTCAAAGTGGGACAGCAAACACTGAAGCTTTCTTT. Full variable domain (outside the CDR3, taken from reference TRBV7-8 and TRBJ1-1): GAGVSQSPRYKVAKRGQDVALRCDPISGHVSLFWYQQALGQGPEFLTYFQNEAQLDKSGLPSDRFFAERPEGSVSTLKIQRTQQEDSAVYLCASSQSGTANTEAFFGQGTRLTVV.

This clonotype turned up a few times. The V and J genes are TRBV28 and TRBJ1-3; a possible D gene is TRBD1 (5 bases). The CDR3 has 15 residues. CDR1 MDHEN and CDR2 SYDVKM come from the germline V gene. Trimming shortened V by 7 bases and J by 1 base, and 14 bases separated the two germline ends. The CDR3 DNA reads as TGTGCCAGCACCCCAGGGACTCCTTCTGGAAACACCATATATTTT. Its protein product is CASTPGTPSGNTIYF.

This clonotype was found a few times. The rearrangement links TRBV4-1 to TRBJ1-2; 8 bases map to TRBD1. Germline lookup yields CDR1 MGHRA and CDR2 YSYEKL. The CDR3 spans 13 residues. The V segment lost 1 base and the J segment 9 bases; nucleotides outside the gene matches: 4. The CDR3 loop reads CASSQVPGGSYTF. DNA for the CDR3: TGCGCCAGCAGCCAAGTACCAGGGGGCAGCTACACCTTC.

This clonotype appeared many times. This rearrangement joins TRBV7-9 to TRBJ2-5; D perhaps matches TRBD2 (6 bases). V was trimmed by 4 bases and J by 4 bases, leaving 13 bases between them. CDR3 length: 14 residues. Germline CDR1 SEHNR, CDR2 FQNEAQ (reference sequence). CDR3 nucleotide sequence: TGTGCCAGCAGCTCATCGGGGGTAGGAGAGACCCAGTACTTC. Protein: CASSSSGVGETQYF.

The sample holds many counts of this clonotype. The V call is TRBV25-1, the J call TRBJ1-1; D unresolved. The ends were cut back, 10 bases at V and 5 bases at J, with 11 bases in the middle. Germline V lookup: CDR1 MGHDK, CDR2 SYGVNS. The CDR3 loop spans 11 amino acids. The CDR3 spells CATSRVTEAFF. The DNA of the CDR3 is TGTGCCACCTCCCGGGTTACTGAAGCTTTCTTT.

This chain connects TRBV6-6 to TRBJ2-1, with 14 bases aligning to TRBD2. Germline assignment: CDR1 MNHNY and CDR2 SVGAGI (reference sequence). V lost 4 bases and J lost 0; bases outside the gene matches: 5. This CDR3 is 18 amino acids long. DNA of the CDR3: TGTGCCAGCAGTTTCGGACTAGCGGGGGGAAGCTCCTACAATGAGCAGTTCTTC. Amino acids: CASSFGLAGGSSYNEQFF.

In its sample, this clonotype was seen many times. The V and J genes are TRBV12-3 or TRBV12-4 and TRBJ2-7; 8 nucleotides line up with TRBD1. The CDR3 runs to 13 residues. With V trimmed by 5 bases and J by 4 bases, 4 bases remained unmatched. This CDR3 is CASSNTGGYEQYF. The DNA for the CDR3 is TGTGCCAGCAGTAACACAGGGGGTTACGAGCAGTACTTC.

This clonotype appeared many times. CDR3 nucleotides: TGTGCCAGCAGCTTAGCGGGGTCTGACCAAGAGACCCAGTACTTC. This translates into CASSLAGSDQETQYF. V is TRBV7-2 and J is TRBJ2-5; no definite D call. The CDR3 has 15 residues. Trimming took off 0 bases at V and 0 bases at J, with 8 bases between the two ends. Germline V gene sequence: CDR1 SGHTA, CDR2 FQGNSA.

The V and J genes are TRBV5-1 and TRBJ2-5, with TRBD2 matching 11 bases. Trimming took 3 bases from V and 2 from J; bases not matched to a gene: 9. The CDR3 contains 17 residues. CDR1 and CDR2 (germline): SGHRS, YFSETQ. DNA for the CDR3: TGCGCCAGCAGCTCCGGACTACTAGCGGGGGTTCAAGAGACCCAGTACTTC. Encoded protein: CASSSGLLAGVQETQYF. The full variable domain, in which reference TRBV5-1 and TRBJ2-5 provide the parts outside the CDR3, is KAGVTQTPRYLIKTRGQQVTLSCSPISGHRSVSWYQQTPGQGLQFLFEYFSETQRNKGNFPGRFSGRQFSNSRSEMNVSTLELGDSALYLCASSSGLLAGVQETQYFGPGTRLLVL.

The CDR3 loop reads CSARQGQGTNYGYTF. The CDR3 DNA reads as TGCAGTGCTAGACAAGGACAGGGGACTAACTATGGCTACACCTTC. The chain employs TRBV20-1 and TRBJ1-2; 9 nucleotides align to TRBD1. Germline V gene sequence: CDR1 DFQATT, CDR2 SNEGSKA (reference sequence). V gave up 2 bases and J gave up 0 bases; unmatched junction bases: 4. The CDR3 is made up of 15 amino acids.

The chain employs TRBV20-1 and TRBJ1-2; D gene ambiguous. Per the germline V gene, CDR1 is DFQATT and CDR2 is SNEGSKA (reference sequence). The CDR3 is 13 residues long. Trimming took 2 bases from V and 0 from J, leaving 7 bases between them. The CDR3 protein is CSARIGSNYGYTF. CDR3 in DNA: TGCAGTGCTAGAATAGGGTCTAACTATGGCTACACCTTC.

This clonotype was seen only a few times. The chain couples TRBV18 to TRBJ2-1, with 10 bases lining up with TRBD2. The germline V gene encodes CDR1 KGHSH and CDR2 LQKENI. V shed 0 bases, J shed 6 bases, and the junction held 2 bases outside the gene matches. This CDR3 is 15 amino acids long. CDR3 in amino acids: CASSPPAGGTNEQFF. DNA for the CDR3: TGTGCCAGCTCACCACCAGCGGGGGGGACCAATGAGCAGTTCTTC.

This clonotype was observed a few times. CDR3 in DNA: TGTGCCAGCAGCCAACCCCCTTTCTCAGACACTGAAGCTTTCTTT. It encodes CASSQPPFSDTEAFF. The chain joins TRBV7-9 to TRBJ1-1, with D uncertain. Trimming took off 5 bases at V and 3 bases at J, with 16 bases between the two ends. The CDR3 covers 15 residues. Looked up from germline, CDR1 is SEHNR and CDR2 is FQNEAQ (reference sequence).

The V call is TRBV12-5, the J call TRBJ2-7; D tentatively fits TRBD1 or TRBD2 (5 bases each). The V end was cut by 0 bases, the J end by 5 bases, with 14 bases between. CDR3 size: 15 residues. CDR1 and CDR2 (germline): LGHNT, FRNRAP. CDR3: CASGLVFEGTHEQYF. The CDR3 region has the DNA TGTGCTAGTGGTTTGGTATTTGAGGGGACCCACGAGCAGTACTTC.

V usage is TRBV5-4 and J usage is TRBJ1-2, with no clear D. CDR3 length: 15 residues. V was trimmed by 0 bases and J by 3 bases, leaving 12 bases between them. Germline V gene lookup returns CDR1 SGHNT and CDR2 YYREEE (reference sequence). The chain's CDR3 is CASSLAPFSDYGYTF. The DNA for the CDR3 is TGTGCCAGCAGCTTGGCGCCCTTCTCCGACTATGGCTACACCTTC.